Detailed here is one T cell receptor (beta chain). The CDR3 extends over 16 amino acids. Germline CDR1 reads MNHEY; CDR2 reads SVGAGI. The germline V and J ends were trimmed by 4 bases and 0 bases, with 13 bases remaining between them. The source of the sample is a study of blood T cell repertoires in COVID-19. TCRdb's copy holds only in-frame clones and misses some; the assay was immunoSEQ multiplex PCR. The table lists fewer than 500,000 clones, more than 75% of them singletons. This chain uses TRBV6-5 with TRBJ1-3, with a weak D call TRBD1 (5 bases). This TCR came from a woman aged 25 to 39 with acute COVID-19. Sequencing was done on a sample of PBMCs or T cells enriched from blood (not recorded which). The CDR3 here is CASSWGFVSSGNTIYF. The CDR3 bases are TGTGCCAGCAGTTGGGGCTTTGTTAGCTCTGGAAACACCATATATTTT.